This TCR beta chain was sequenced during a study of T cells in tuberculosis. Study summary: A South African cohort included IGRA-negative adolescents, latently infected IGRA-positive adolescents and adults with active tuberculosis.

Method: immunoSEQ multiplex PCR; TCRdb's copy keeps in-frame clones and lacks some. Among 38,000 or so clones listed, nearly 97% were seen once. V gave up 3 bases and J gave up 1 base, with 6 bases separating them. CDR3 length: 13 amino acids. Germline V gene sequence: CDR1 MNHNS, CDR2 SASEGT. Latent tuberculosis screening used tuberculin skin test and IGRA at entry. In regard to this clone: Its specificity is not known.

Whole-study results and caveats: Active tuberculosis TCR-alpha repertoires lay closer to GMM-specific TCRs than IGRA-negative controls, suggesting clonal expansion. The TCR-beta difference was not significant; alpha differences partly reflected length.

Specimen: PBMCs. The V gene is TRBV6-1, the J gene TRBJ1-2; D is uncertain. This clonotype originated in a donor between 10 and 35 years old with latent tuberculosis or without tuberculosis infection. The CDR3 sequence is CASSDPVNYGYTF. The CDR3 coding sequence is TGTGCCAGCAGTGACCCGGTTAACTATGGCTACACCTTC.